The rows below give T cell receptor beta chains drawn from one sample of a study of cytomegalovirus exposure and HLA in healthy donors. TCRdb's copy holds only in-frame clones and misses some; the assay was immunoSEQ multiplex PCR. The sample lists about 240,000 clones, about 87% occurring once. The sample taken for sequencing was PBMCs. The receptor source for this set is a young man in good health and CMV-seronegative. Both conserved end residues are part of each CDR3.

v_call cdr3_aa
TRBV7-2 CASSLAQGYEQYF
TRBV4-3 CASSQPGLTQSYTF
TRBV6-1 CASAEGGGVNGYTF
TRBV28 CASSLFVTGEAFF
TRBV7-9 CASSLPSGNYGYTF
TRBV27 CASSLGYRDSNQPQHF
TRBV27 CAARGSGANVLTF
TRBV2 CASSNKIAGAQETQYF
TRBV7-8 CASSLGRGGYYEQYF
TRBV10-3 CAISGGDKNTGELFF
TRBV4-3 CASSQEASGLSSYNEQFF
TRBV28 CASRDISWEPQHF
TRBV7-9 CASSWGLAGVSTTDTQYF
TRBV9 CASSGTLGAGYGYTF
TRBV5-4 CASSLAGGALGEQYF
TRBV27 CASSFRGGVRGYTF
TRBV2 CASSVERSSYNEQFF
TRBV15 CATSGGALGNEKLFF
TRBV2 CASGGTGSYEQYF
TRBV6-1 CASSGTGGRPQHF
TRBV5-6 CASSLYSGQGNSPLHF
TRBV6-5 CASSPAGGPSAEQYF
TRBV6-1 CASSDLDSGLGYGYTF
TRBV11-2 CASTSLREGTYEQYF
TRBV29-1 CSVEGRLAGGLKFF
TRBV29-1 CSVETGGGNQPQHF
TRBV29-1 CSVLIAGGYEQFF
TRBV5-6 CASSFGSFREKLFF
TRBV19 CASTRDRGEQYF
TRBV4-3 CASSQGVAGGPGELFF
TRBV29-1 CSVELHLPSSRNEQFF
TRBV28 CASSPGGVETQYF
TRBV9 CASSVGGSGNEQFF
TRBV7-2 CASSFKGTKAFF
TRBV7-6 CASSLTSGVYSPLHF
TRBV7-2 CASSIRRDNEQFF
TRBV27 CASSPDSSSGNTIYF